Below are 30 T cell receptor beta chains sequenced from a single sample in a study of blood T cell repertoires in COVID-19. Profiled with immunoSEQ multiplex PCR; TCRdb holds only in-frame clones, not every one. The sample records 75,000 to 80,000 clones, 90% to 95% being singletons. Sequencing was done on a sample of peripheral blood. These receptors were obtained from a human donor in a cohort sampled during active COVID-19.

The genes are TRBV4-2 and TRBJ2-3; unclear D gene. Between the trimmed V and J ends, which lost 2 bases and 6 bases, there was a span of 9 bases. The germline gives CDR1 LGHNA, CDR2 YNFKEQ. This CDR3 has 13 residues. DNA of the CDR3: TGTGCCAGCAGCCAACGAGGTGGGGATACGCAGTATTTT. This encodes CASSQRGGDTQYF.

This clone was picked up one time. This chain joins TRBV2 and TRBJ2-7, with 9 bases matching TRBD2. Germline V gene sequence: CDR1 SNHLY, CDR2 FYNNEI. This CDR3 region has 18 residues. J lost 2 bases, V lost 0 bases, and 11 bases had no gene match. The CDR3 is CASSEAGQSTSGTYEQYF. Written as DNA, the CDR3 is TGTGCCAGCAGTGAAGCGGGGCAGTCGACTAGCGGAACCTACGAGCAGTACTTC. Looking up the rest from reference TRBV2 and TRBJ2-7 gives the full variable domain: EPEVTQTPSHQVTQMGQEVILRCVPISNHLYFYWYRQILGQKVEFLVSFYNNEISEKSEIFDDQFSVERPDGSNFTLKIRSTKLEDSAMYFCASSEAGQSTSGTYEQYFGPGTRLTVT.

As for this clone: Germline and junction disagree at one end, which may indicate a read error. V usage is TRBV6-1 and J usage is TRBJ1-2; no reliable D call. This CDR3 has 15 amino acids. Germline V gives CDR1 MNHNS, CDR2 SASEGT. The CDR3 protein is CASREGTGANYGYTF. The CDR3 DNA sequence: TGTGCCAGCAGGGAAGGTACCGGAGCTAACTATGGCTACACCTTC.

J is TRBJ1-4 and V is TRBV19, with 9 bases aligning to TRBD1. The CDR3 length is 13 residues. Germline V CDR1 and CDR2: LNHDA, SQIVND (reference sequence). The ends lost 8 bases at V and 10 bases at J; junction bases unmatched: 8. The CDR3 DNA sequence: TGTGCCAGTCAACCGGGACAGGGACCAAAACTGTTTTTT. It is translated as CASQPGQGPKLFF.

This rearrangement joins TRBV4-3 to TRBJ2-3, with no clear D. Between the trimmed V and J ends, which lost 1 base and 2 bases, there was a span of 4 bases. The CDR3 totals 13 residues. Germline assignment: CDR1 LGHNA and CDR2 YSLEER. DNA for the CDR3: TGCGCCAGCAGCCAAGTTCTCACAGATACGCAGTATTTT. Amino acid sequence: CASSQVLTDTQYF.

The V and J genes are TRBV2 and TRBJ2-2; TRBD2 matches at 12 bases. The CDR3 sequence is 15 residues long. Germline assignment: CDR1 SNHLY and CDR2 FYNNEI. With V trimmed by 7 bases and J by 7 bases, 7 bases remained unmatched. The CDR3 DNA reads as TGTGCCAGCAAGCCTAGCGGGGGGGCAGGCGGGGAGCTGTTTTTT. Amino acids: CASKPSGGAGGELFF.

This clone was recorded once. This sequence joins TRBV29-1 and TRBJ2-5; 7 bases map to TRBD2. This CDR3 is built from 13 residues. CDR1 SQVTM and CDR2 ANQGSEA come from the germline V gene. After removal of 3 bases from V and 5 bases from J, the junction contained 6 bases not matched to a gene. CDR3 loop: CSVDKGEGETQYF. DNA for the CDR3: TGCAGCGTTGATAAAGGGGAGGGGGAGACCCAGTACTTC. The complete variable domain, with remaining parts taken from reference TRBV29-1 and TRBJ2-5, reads SAVISQKPSRDICQRGTSLTIQCQVDSQVTMMFWYRQQPGQSLTLIATANQGSEATYESGFVIDKFPISRPNLTFSTLTVSNMSPEDSSIYLCSVDKGEGETQYFGPGTRLLVL.

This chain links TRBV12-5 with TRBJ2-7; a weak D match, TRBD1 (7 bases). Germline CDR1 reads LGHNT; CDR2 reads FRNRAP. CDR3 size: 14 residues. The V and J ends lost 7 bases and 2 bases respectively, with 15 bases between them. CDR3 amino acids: CASAGGQGAYEQYF. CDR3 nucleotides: TGTGCTAGTGCCGGAGGGCAGGGGGCCTACGAGCAGTACTTC. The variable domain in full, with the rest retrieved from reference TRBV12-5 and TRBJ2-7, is DARVTQTPRHKVTEMGQEVTMRCQPILGHNTVFWYRQTMMQGLELLAYFRNRAPLDDSGMPKDRFSAEMPDATLATLKIQPSEPRDSAVYFCASAGGQGAYEQYFGPGTRLTVT.

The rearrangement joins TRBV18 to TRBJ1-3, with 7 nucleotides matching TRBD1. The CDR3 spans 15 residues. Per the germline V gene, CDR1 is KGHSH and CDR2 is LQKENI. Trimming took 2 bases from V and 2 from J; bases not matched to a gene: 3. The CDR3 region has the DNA TGTGCCAGCTCACCAGAACAGGGGCCTGGAAACACCATATATTTT. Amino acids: CASSPEQGPGNTIYF.

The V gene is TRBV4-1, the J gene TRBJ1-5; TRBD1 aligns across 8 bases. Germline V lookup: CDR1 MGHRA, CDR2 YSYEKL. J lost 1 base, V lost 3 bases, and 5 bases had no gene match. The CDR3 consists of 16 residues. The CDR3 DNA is TGCGCCAGCAGCCACGCCGGACAGGGAAGCAATCAGCCCCAGCATTTT. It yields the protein CASSHAGQGSNQPQHF.

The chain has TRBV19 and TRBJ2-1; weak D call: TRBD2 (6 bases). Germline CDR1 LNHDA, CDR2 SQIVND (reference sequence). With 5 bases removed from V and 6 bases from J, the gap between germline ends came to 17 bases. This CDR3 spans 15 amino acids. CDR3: CASSATSGGSNEQFF. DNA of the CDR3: TGTGCCAGTAGTGCGACTAGTGGGGGAAGCAATGAGCAGTTCTTC.

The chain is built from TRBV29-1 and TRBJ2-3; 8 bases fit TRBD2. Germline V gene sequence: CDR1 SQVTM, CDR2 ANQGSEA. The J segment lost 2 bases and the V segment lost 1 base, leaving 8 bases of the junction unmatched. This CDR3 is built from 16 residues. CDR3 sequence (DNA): TGCAGCGTTGAAGTTTCGGGGGGGGTAGTCACAGATACGCAGTATTTT. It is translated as CSVEVSGGVVTDTQYF.

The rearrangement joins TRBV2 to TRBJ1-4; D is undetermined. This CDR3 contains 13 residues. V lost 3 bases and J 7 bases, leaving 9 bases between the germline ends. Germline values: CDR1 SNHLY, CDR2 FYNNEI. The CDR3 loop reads CASSEHGFEKLFF. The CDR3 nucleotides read TGTGCCAGCAGTGAGCACGGTTTTGAAAAACTGTTTTTT.

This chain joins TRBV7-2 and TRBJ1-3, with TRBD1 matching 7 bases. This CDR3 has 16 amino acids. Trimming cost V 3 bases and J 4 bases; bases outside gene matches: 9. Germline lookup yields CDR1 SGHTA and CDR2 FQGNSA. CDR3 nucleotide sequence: TGTGCCAGCAGCTTCTACTCGACAGGGCACGGAAACACCATATATTTT. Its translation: CASSFYSTGHGNTIYF.

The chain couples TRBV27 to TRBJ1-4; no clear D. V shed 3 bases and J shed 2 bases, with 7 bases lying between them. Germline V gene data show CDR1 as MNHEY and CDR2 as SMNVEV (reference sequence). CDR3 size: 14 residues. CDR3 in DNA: TGTGCCAGCAGTTTCGACTCTACTAATGAAAAACTGTTTTTT. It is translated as CASSFDSTNEKLFF.

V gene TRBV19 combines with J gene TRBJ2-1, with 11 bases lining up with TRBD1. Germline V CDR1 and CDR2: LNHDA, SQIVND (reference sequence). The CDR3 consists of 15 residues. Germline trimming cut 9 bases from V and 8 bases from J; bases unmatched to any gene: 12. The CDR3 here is CASSAQDRGRYEQFF. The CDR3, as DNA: TGTGCCAGCTCAGCCCAGGACAGGGGGCGATATGAGCAGTTCTTC. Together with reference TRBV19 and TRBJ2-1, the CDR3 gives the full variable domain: DGGITQSPKYLFRKEGQNVTLSCEQNLNHDAMYWYRQDPGQGLRLIYYSQIVNDFQKGDIAEGYSVSREKKESFPLTVTSAQKNPTAFYLCASSAQDRGRYEQFFGPGTRLTVL.

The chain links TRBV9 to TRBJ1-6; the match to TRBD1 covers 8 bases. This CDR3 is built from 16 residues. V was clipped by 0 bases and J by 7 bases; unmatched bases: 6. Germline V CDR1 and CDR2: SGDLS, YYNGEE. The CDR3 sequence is CASSVGQGARNSPLHF. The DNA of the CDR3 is TGTGCCAGCAGCGTAGGTCAGGGGGCGAGGAATTCACCCCTCCACTTT. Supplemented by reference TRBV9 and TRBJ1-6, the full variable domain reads DSGVTQTPKHLITATGQRVTLRCSPRSGDLSVYWYQQSLDQGLQFLIQYYNGEERAKGNILERFSAQQFPDLHSELNLSSLELGDSALYFCASSVGQGARNSPLHFGNGTRLTVT.

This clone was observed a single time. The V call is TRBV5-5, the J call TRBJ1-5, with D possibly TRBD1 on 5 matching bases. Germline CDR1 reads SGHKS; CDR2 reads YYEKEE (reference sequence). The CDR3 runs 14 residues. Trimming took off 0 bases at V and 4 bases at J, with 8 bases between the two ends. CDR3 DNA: TGTGCCAGCAGCTTGGGCAGGGCTAATCAGCCCCAGCATTTT. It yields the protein CASSLGRANQPQHF.

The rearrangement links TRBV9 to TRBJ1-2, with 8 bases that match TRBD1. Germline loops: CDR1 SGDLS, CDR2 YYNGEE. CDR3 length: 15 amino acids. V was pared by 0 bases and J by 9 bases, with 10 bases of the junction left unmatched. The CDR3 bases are TGTGCCAGCAGCGTAGGGGATGGACAGGGTTCGAGCTACACCTTC. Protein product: CASSVGDGQGSSYTF.

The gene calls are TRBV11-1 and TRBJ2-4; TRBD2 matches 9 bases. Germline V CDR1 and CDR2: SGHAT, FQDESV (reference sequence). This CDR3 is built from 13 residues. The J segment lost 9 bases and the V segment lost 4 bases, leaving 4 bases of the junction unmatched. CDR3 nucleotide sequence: TGTGCCAGCAGCTGGCGGGGGGGCGGCATTCAGTACTTC. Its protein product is CASSWRGGGIQYF.

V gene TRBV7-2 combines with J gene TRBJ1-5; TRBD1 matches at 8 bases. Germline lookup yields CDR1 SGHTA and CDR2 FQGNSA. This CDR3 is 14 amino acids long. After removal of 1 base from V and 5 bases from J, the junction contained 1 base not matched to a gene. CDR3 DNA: TGTGCCAGCAGCTTAGGGACAGGGTATCAGCCCCAGCATTTT. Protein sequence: CASSLGTGYQPQHF.

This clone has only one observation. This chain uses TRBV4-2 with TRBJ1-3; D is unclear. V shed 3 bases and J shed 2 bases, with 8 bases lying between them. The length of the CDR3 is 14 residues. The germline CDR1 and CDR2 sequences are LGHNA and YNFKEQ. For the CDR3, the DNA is TGTGCCAGCAGCCACCCAGGTACTGGAAACACCATATATTTT. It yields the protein CASSHPGTGNTIYF.

The chain's CDR3 is CASSTLAGGRETQYF. CDR3 in DNA: TGTGCCAGCAGTACCCTAGCGGGGGGACGGGAGACCCAGTACTTC. V and J are TRBV6-2 or TRBV6-3 and TRBJ2-5, with TRBD2 identical over 11 bases. The V segment lost 5 bases and the J segment 5 bases; nucleotides outside the gene matches: 7. CDR3 length: 15 residues. Germline assignment: CDR1 MNHEY and CDR2 SVGEGT.

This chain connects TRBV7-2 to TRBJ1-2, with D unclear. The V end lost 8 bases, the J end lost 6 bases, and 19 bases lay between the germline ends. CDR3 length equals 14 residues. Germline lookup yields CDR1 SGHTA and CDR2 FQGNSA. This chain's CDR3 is CASSTYTGTHGYTF. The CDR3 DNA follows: TGTGCCAGCTCGACTTATACCGGTACTCATGGCTACACCTTC.

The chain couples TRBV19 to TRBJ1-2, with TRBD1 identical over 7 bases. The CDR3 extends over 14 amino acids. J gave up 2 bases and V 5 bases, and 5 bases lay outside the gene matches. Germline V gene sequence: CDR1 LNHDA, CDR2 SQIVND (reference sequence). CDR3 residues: CASSPLGQNYGYTF. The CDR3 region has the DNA TGTGCCAGTAGTCCCCTGGGACAGAACTATGGCTACACCTTC.

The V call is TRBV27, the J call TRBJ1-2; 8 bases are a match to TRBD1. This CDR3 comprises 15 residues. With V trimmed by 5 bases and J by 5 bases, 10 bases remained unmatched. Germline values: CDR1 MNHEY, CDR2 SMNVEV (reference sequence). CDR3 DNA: TGTGCCAGCAGTCCGAGGACAGGGCCAGGGTATGGCTACACCTTC. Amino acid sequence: CASSPRTGPGYGYTF.

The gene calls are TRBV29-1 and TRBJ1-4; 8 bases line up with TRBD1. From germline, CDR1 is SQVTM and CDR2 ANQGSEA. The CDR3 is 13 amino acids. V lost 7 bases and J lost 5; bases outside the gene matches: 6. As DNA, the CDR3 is TGCAGCGGAAGTAGGACAGGGAATGAAAAACTGTTTTTT. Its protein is CSGSRTGNEKLFF.

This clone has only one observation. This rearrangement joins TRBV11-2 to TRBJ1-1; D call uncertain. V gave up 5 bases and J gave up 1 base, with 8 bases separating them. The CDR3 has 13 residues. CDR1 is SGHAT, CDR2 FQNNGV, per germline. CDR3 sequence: CASSRTENTEAFF. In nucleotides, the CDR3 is TGTGCCAGCAGCCGAACAGAGAACACTGAAGCTTTCTTT.

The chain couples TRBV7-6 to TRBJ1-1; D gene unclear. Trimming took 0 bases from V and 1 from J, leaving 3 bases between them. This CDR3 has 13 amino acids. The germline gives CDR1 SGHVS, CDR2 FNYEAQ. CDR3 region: CASSLARNTEAFF. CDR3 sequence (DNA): TGTGCCAGCAGCTTAGCCCGGAACACTGAAGCTTTCTTT.

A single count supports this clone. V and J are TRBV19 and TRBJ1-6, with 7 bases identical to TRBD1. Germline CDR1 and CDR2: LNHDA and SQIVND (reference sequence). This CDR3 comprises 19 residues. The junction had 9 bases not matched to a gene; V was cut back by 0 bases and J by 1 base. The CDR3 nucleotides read TGTGCCAGTAGTATAGATCCGCCCACAGGGGTATCCTATAATTCACCCCTCCACTTT. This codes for CASSIDPPTGVSYNSPLHF.